Shown below are 11 T cell receptor beta chains from a single sample sequenced in a study of T cells in Graves' hyperthyroidism and ophthalmopathy. Amplification targeted TCR beta CDR3 regions from RNA transcripts. HTBI primers were employed in a first-round RT-PCR of the TCR CDR3. A single record per CDR3 protein comes from TCRdb applying MiXCR to the multiplex PCR reads. Found here are 300,000 to 450,000 distinct CDR3 sequences, about 18% of them singletons; the top ten hold around a third. Sequencing was performed on blood. The origin of the receptors is a woman aged 25 to 39 with Graves' hyperthyroidism that later progressed to Graves' ophthalmopathy.

This clonotype appeared a few times. The rearrangement uses TRBV19 and TRBJ2-3, with a weak D call TRBD1 (6 bases). CDR1 is LNHDA and CDR2 is SQIVND in the germline V gene (reference sequence). With 5 bases removed from V and 3 bases from J, the gap between germline ends came to 12 bases. There are 14 residues in the CDR3. CDR3 nucleotides: TGTGCCAGTAGTCTTCAGGGGTTGACAGATACGCAGTATTTT. Residues: CASSLQGLTDTQYF.

At least ten counts were recorded for this clonotype. This chain links TRBV10-3 with TRBJ1-1; the D gene is possibly TRBD1 (5 bases). The length of the CDR3 is 15 residues. V was cut by 3 bases and J by 1 base, with 12 bases left in between. Germline CDR1 and CDR2: ENHRY and SYGVKD. Here the CDR3 DNA reads TGTGCCATCAGTGATGGTGGCAGGGAGAACACTGAAGCTTTCTTT. Encoded protein: CAISDGGRENTEAFF.

The CDR3 region is CASRPWQGTSGTYNEQFF. As DNA, the CDR3 is TGTGCCAGCAGGCCATGGCAGGGGACTAGCGGGACATACAATGAGCAGTTCTTC. The chain couples TRBV7-9 to TRBJ2-1; 13 positions agree with TRBD2. The junction had 12 bases not matched to a gene; V was cut back by 6 bases and J by 4 bases. The CDR3 loop spans 18 amino acids. Germline V CDR1 and CDR2: SEHNR, FQNEAQ (reference sequence). Filled out from reference TRBV7-9 and TRBJ2-1, the complete variable domain reads DTGVSQNPRHKITKRGQNVTFRCDPISEHNRLYWYRQTLGQGPEFLTYFQNEAQLEKSRLLSDRFSAERPKGSFSTLEIQRTEQGDSAMYLCASRPWQGTSGTYNEQFFGPGTRLTVL.

In this sample, this clonotype turned up many times. This rearrangement joins TRBV11-2 to TRBJ1-2; D gene uncertain. CDR1 is SGHAT and CDR2 is FQNNGV in the germline V gene. The V end was cut by 3 bases, the J end by 0 bases, with 11 bases between. The length of the CDR3 is 15 residues. CDR3 protein: CASSLAGAANYGYTF. CDR3 DNA: TGTGCCAGCAGCTTGGCAGGCGCAGCTAACTATGGCTACACCTTC.

This clonotype came up many times. The V call is TRBV12-3 or TRBV12-4, the J call TRBJ2-3; D remains ambiguous. Trimming pared 6 bases from V and 2 bases from J, leaving 9 bases between. CDR3 length: 13 residues. In DNA form, the CDR3 reads TGTGCCAGCAGCCAAGACTTCACAGATACGCAGTATTTT. Amino acids: CASSQDFTDTQYF.

The rearrangement links TRBV3-1 to TRBJ1-6; 8 bases line up with TRBD1. Per germline, CDR1 LGHDT and CDR2 YNNKEL (reference sequence). V lost 2 bases and J lost 9; bases outside the gene matches: 6. CDR3 size: 15 residues. Here the CDR3 DNA reads TGTGCCAGCAGCCAACCGGACAGGGTTGGTTCACCCCTCCACTTT. Its protein product is CASSQPDRVGSPLHF.

This clonotype was seen at least ten times. This chain uses TRBV6-1 with TRBJ2-3; 7 bases agree with TRBD1. The germline CDR1 and CDR2 sequences are MNHNS and SASEGT. The CDR3 length is 15 residues. V lost 7 bases to trimming and J lost 10 bases; unmatched junction nucleotides: 17. CDR3 in DNA: TGTGCCAGCACCCCTTTGCCCAGACAGGGAATTGCGCAGTATTTT. It codes for CASTPLPRQGIAQYF.

This clonotype was counted many times. The chain's CDR3 is CASSQGTPSSNQPQHF. The CDR3 bases are TGTGCCAGCAGTCAGGGAACCCCTTCTAGCAATCAGCCCCAGCATTTT. This sequence joins TRBV6-1 and TRBJ1-5; tentative D call: TRBD1 (5 bases). The V end was cut by 5 bases, the J end by 0 bases, with 14 bases between. This CDR3 has 16 residues. Germline CDR1 is MNHNS and CDR2 is SASEGT.

The V and J genes are TRBV30 and TRBJ1-1, with 7 bases that match TRBD1. The CDR3 length is 13 residues. The germline V gene encodes CDR1 GTSNPN and CDR2 SVGIG (reference sequence). After removal of 1 base from V and 5 bases from J, the junction contained 4 bases not matched to a gene. CDR3 nucleotides: TGTGCCTGGAGTGATGAGGGGGCGACTGAAGCTTTCTTT. Its protein is CAWSDEGATEAFF.

This chain connects TRBV6-1 to TRBJ1-2; D possibly corresponds to TRBD1 (6 bases). The germline V gene has CDR1 MNHNS and CDR2 SASEGT. The V and J ends lost 2 bases and 4 bases respectively, with 11 bases between them. The CDR3 extends over 14 amino acids. As DNA, the CDR3 is TGTGCCAGCAGTGAATTGGGCAGGGGCTATGGCTACACCTTC. Protein sequence: CASSELGRGYGYTF.

This clonotype was observed a few times. The chain recombines TRBV18 with TRBJ1-1, with D possibly matching TRBD1 (5 bases). The CDR3 is made up of 14 amino acids. Per the germline V gene, CDR1 is KGHSH and CDR2 is LQKENI. The ends were cut back, 5 bases at V and 2 bases at J, with 12 bases in the middle. The CDR3 sequence is CASSSSRDNTEAFF. The CDR3 coding sequence is TGTGCCAGCTCATCCTCCAGGGACAACACTGAAGCTTTCTTT.